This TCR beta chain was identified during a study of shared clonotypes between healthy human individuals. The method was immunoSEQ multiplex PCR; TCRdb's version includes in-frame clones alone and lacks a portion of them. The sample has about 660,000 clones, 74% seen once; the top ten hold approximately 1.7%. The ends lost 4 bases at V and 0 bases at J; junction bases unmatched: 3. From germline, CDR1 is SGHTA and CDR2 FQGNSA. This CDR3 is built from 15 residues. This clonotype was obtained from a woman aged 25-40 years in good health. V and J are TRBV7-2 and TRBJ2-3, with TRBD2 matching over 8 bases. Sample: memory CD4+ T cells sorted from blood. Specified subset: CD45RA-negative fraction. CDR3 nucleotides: TGTGCCAGCAGCTGGTCTAGCGGGAGCACAGATACGCAGTATTTT. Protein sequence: CASSWSSGSTDTQYF.